This T cell receptor beta chain was found in a study of T cell responses to AZD1222 COVID-19 vaccine. Study-wide findings and caveats: Seropositivity was recorded at baseline in only 5 or 6 AZD1222 recipients. Spike-specific TCRs gained breadth and depth after people received two AZD1222 doses. Possibly, clonal diversity was underestimated; donors were largely white British and included more females. Nearly half of spike-specific TCRs reportedly go after variant regions that carry no mutations.

Data came from immunoSEQ multiplex PCR; TCRdb stores just in-frame clones and leaves some out. The profile shows about 180,000 clones, around 88% of them singletons. Remarks on this clone: Its antigen is still unknown.

There are 16 residues in the CDR3. The germline CDR1 and CDR2 sequences are MNHEY and SMNVEV (reference sequence). Deletions cut 3 bases from V and 3 bases from J, with 15 bases between. The sequence derives from an adult in good health. The material was peripheral blood, obtained on day 0 of AZD1222 vaccination. This chain uses TRBV27 with TRBJ2-4; no clear D. DNA for the CDR3: TGTGCCAGCAGTTTTATTGACGCGAGAGGCAAAAACATTCAGTACTTC. Translated, it gives CASSFIDARGKNIQYF.